The 30 T cell receptor beta chains in this list originate from one sample, sequenced in a study of molecular identifiers for immune sequencing clone quantification. TCRdb processed the PCR reads anew with MiXCR; each CDR3 protein has one entry. The profile shows approximately 670,000 distinct CDR3 sequences, approximately 20% of them singletons. Sequences were obtained from naive CD8+ T cells from blood, with Jurkat cell RNA spiked in. Subset here: FACS-sorted CD8+CD4-CCR7+CD45RA+ naive T cells. These receptors all come from a human donor in good health. Some libraries in this study had Jurkat cell RNA spiked in.

As for this clonotype: Possible read error: a much larger clone is one base away. V and J are TRBV9 and TRBJ2-3; D is unclear. CDR3 length: 13 amino acids. Germline V gene sequence: CDR1 SGDLS, CDR2 YYNGEE. Trimming took 0 bases from V and 10 from J, leaving 12 bases between them. For the CDR3, the DNA is TGTGCCAGCAGCGTAGGACATCCCGATGCGCAGTATTTT. Translation gives CASSVGHPDAQYF.

The table lists this clonotype with many counts. The chain employs TRBV6-5 and TRBJ1-2; D unclear. Trimming took 4 bases from V and 1 from J, leaving 22 bases between them. Germline CDR1 MNHEY, CDR2 SVGAGI. The CDR3 is made up of 18 amino acids. Here the CDR3 DNA reads TGTGCCAGCAGTTCCACTCCCCCAGAGATATACCGTAACTATGGCTACACCTTC. It yields the protein CASSSTPPEIYRNYGYTF.

This clonotype was picked up a small number of times. The CDR3 sequence is CAWRGQFQETQYF. CDR3 in DNA: TGTGCCTGGAGGGGGCAGTTTCAAGAGACCCAGTACTTC. This chain uses TRBV30 with TRBJ2-5, with D possibly matching TRBD1 (5 bases). This CDR3 is 13 amino acids long. Trimming removed 3 bases from V and 2 bases from J, with 10 bases in between. CDR1 is GTSNPN, CDR2 SVGIG, per germline (reference sequence).

The V call is TRBV11-2, the J call TRBJ2-2, with D possibly being TRBD1 or TRBD2 (6 bases each). CDR3 size: 20 residues. V lost 0 bases, J lost 4 bases, and 24 bases lay in between. CDR1 and CDR2 from the germline V gene are SGHAT and FQNNGV. CDR3 coding DNA: TGTGCCAGCAGCTTAGATCGGGCTAACGGGGGCCCACCGGGCACCGGGGAGCTGTTTTTT. As protein: CASSLDRANGGPPGTGELFF. The variable domain in full, with the rest retrieved from reference TRBV11-2 and TRBJ2-2, is EAGVAQSPRYKIIEKRQSVAFWCNPISGHATLYWYQQILGQGPKLLIQFQNNGVVDDSQLPKDRFSAERLKGVDSTLKIQPAKLEDSAVYLCASSLDRANGGPPGTGELFFGEGSRLTVL.

This clonotype occurred many times. The chain joins TRBV13 to TRBJ1-1, with D uncertain. Germline CDR1 and CDR2: PRHDT and FYEKMQ (reference sequence). This CDR3 has 16 amino acids. V lost 5 bases and J 0 bases, leaving 16 bases between the germline ends. The CDR3 sequence is CASSPGLAGMNTEAFF. The CDR3 region has the DNA TGTGCCAGCAGCCCCGGCTTAGCAGGCATGAACACTGAAGCTTTCTTT.

There are many counts of this clonotype. The rearrangement links TRBV6-1 to TRBJ1-3; D uncertain. The V and J ends lost 3 bases and 0 bases respectively, with 12 bases between them. CDR1 and CDR2 from the germline V gene are MNHNS and SASEGT. The CDR3 is 16 amino acids. The CDR3 DNA sequence: TGTGCCAGCAGTGATCCTTATCCGTACTCTGGAAACACCATATATTTT. Encoded protein: CASSDPYPYSGNTIYF.

This clonotype was observed at least ten times. The V call is TRBV6-1, the J call TRBJ1-1; D is possibly TRBD1 (5 bases). Germline V gene data show CDR1 as MNHNS and CDR2 as SASEGT. The CDR3 is 11 amino acids. Trimming took off 3 bases at V and 7 bases at J, with 6 bases between the two ends. The CDR3 coding sequence is TGTGCCAGCAGTGATGGGGGTGAAGCTTTCTTT. It translates to CASSDGGEAFF.

As for this clonotype: A much larger clone lies a single base off, so this may be a read error. The CDR3 coding sequence is TGTGCCAGCACAGGGCTAGCGGGAGGTCAAGAGACCCAGTACTTC. This translates into CASTGLAGGQETQYF. The V and J genes are TRBV6-6 and TRBJ2-5, with 11 bases aligning to TRBD2. Germline assignment: CDR1 MNHNY and CDR2 SVGAGI (reference sequence). The CDR3 extends over 15 amino acids. The junction had 6 bases not matched to a gene; V was cut back by 7 bases and J by 2 bases.

Of note for this clonotype: One base away lies a much larger clone, so this may be a sequencing read error. The CDR3 reads CATSEASGISDTQHF. The CDR3, as DNA: TGTGCCACCTCGGAAGCGAGCGGGATCTCAGATACGCAGCATTTT. This chain joins TRBV24-1 and TRBJ2-3; no definite D call. The J call may be faulty, since TRBJ1-5 better matches the DNA end. The CDR3 runs 15 residues. CDR1 is KGHDR, CDR2 SFDVKD, per germline.

In this sample, this clonotype turned up many times. This rearrangement joins TRBV30 to TRBJ1-1; no clear D. Trimming stripped 2 bases from V and 0 bases from J, with 13 bases between. This CDR3 region has 15 residues. The germline V gene has CDR1 GTSNPN and CDR2 SVGIG (reference sequence). This chain's CDR3 is CAWSPIDTMNTEAFF. The CDR3 bases are TGTGCCTGGAGTCCCATAGACACCATGAACACTGAAGCTTTCTTT.

This clonotype was seen ten or more times. V is TRBV7-9 and J is TRBJ2-2; possibly TRBD1 for D (6 bases). The CDR3 totals 14 residues. Trimming took off 5 bases at V and 6 bases at J, with 13 bases between the two ends. Per the germline V gene, CDR1 is SEHNR and CDR2 is FQNEAQ (reference sequence). CDR3 sequence reads: CASSPPGTSGELFF. As DNA, the CDR3 is TGTGCCAGCAGCCCCCCCGGGACATCCGGGGAGCTGTTTTTT.

This clonotype has at least ten counts. The V and J genes are TRBV5-1 and TRBJ2-7; 7 bases map to TRBD1. The germline V gene encodes CDR1 SGHRS and CDR2 YFSETQ. After removal of 4 bases from V and 0 bases from J, the junction contained 7 bases not matched to a gene. The CDR3 is 15 residues long. CDR3 residues: CASSLPGQPSYEQYF. CDR3 in DNA: TGCGCCAGCAGCCTTCCGGGACAGCCCTCCTACGAGCAGTACTTC.

This clonotype was recorded a few times. CDR3 sequence: CSARPKGLISYEQYF. For the CDR3, the DNA is TGCAGTGCTAGACCTAAGGGACTGATCTCCTACGAGCAGTACTTC. The V call is TRBV20-1, the J call TRBJ2-7; a possible D gene is TRBD2 (6 bases). Germline V CDR1 and CDR2: DFQATT, SNEGSKA (reference sequence). The CDR3 spans 15 residues. The ends were cut back, 2 bases at V and 0 bases at J, with 14 bases in the middle.

This clonotype was detected many times. The chain is built from TRBV29-1 and TRBJ2-3, with a weak D call TRBD1 (8 bases). CDR3 length equals 15 residues. Germline V CDR1 and CDR2: SQVTM, ANQGSEA. V lost 6 bases, J lost 2 bases, and 18 bases lay in between. Here the CDR3 reads CSVVQGGPLTDTQYF. The CDR3 DNA reads as TGCAGCGTGGTACAGGGGGGGCCTCTCACAGATACGCAGTATTTT.

This clonotype was seen ten or more times. The rearrangement links TRBV4-1 to TRBJ2-3; 8 nucleotides agree with TRBD2. The germline gives CDR1 MGHRA, CDR2 YSYEKL. This CDR3 comprises 16 residues. Trimming took 3 bases from V and 4 from J; bases not matched to a gene: 9. In nucleotides, the CDR3 is TGCGCCAGCAGCCAGAGTAGCGGGGTACCGGCAGATACGCAGTATTTT. It is translated as CASSQSSGVPADTQYF.

This clonotype showed up many times. This rearrangement joins TRBV27 to TRBJ1-1; tentative D call: TRBD1 (6 bases). The CDR3 spans 12 residues. The germline V gene has CDR1 MNHEY and CDR2 SMNVEV (reference sequence). Deletions cut 3 bases from V and 8 bases from J, with 10 bases between. The CDR3 loop reads CASSFLGGEAFF. The CDR3 region has the DNA TGTGCCAGCAGTTTCTTGGGGGGCGAAGCTTTCTTT.

This clonotype was seen many times. The CDR3 sequence is CASIGGTGWQETQYF. For the CDR3, the DNA is TGTGCCAGCATCGGCGGGACCGGGTGGCAAGAGACCCAGTACTTC. The J gene is TRBJ2-5, the V gene TRBV12-3 or TRBV12-4; the D gene is possibly TRBD2 (6 bases). Trimming shortened V by 7 bases and J by 2 bases, and 17 bases separated the two germline ends. The CDR3 runs to 15 residues.

This chain links TRBV27 with TRBJ1-5; D not resolved. The CDR3 covers 14 residues. Germline V CDR1 and CDR2: MNHEY, SMNVEV (reference sequence). V shed 6 bases and J shed 5 bases, with 14 bases lying between them. The CDR3 coding sequence is TGTGCCAGCAGCTTTAAGGGATCGGATCAGCCCCAGCATTTT. Translation gives CASSFKGSDQPQHF.

This clonotype appeared many times. The V and J genes are TRBV12-3 or TRBV12-4 and TRBJ2-3; 7 nucleotides agree with TRBD1. V gave up 5 bases and J gave up 5 bases; unmatched junction bases: 19. This CDR3 comprises 18 residues. The CDR3 sequence is CASSPTPDRAELEDTQYF. CDR3 coding DNA: TGTGCCAGCAGTCCAACCCCCGACAGGGCTGAATTAGAAGATACGCAGTATTTT.

This clonotype has ten or more counts. The chain couples TRBV4-3 to TRBJ1-1; TRBD1 matches at 9 bases. Germline V gene sequence: CDR1 LGHNA, CDR2 YSLEER. This CDR3 has 15 amino acids. V lost 0 bases and J lost 5; bases outside the gene matches: 4. CDR3 DNA sequence: TGCGCCAGCAGCCAAGATCTGACAGGGGGAACTGAAGCTTTCTTT. Amino acid sequence: CASSQDLTGGTEAFF.

This chain links TRBV11-2 with TRBJ2-1, with D unclear. V lost 2 bases to trimming and J lost 8 bases, with 10 bases between them. The CDR3 runs 13 residues. From germline, CDR1 is SGHAT and CDR2 FQNNGV. The CDR3 DNA is TGTGCCAGCAGCTTAAAGCTTTCCGATGAGCAGTTCTTC. This sequence encodes CASSLKLSDEQFF.

There are many counts of this clonotype. The V and J genes are TRBV14 and TRBJ2-7, with D perhaps matching TRBD1 (5 bases). V lost 3 bases and J 3 bases, leaving 12 bases between the germline ends. CDR1 SGHDN and CDR2 FVKESK come from the germline V gene. The CDR3 loop spans 14 amino acids. The CDR3 DNA reads as TGTGCCAGCAGCCAGGGCCAGGGCCTCTACGAGCAGTACTTC. Residues: CASSQGQGLYEQYF.

Ten or more counts support this clonotype. J is TRBJ2-3 and V is TRBV20-1; tentative D call: TRBD2 (5 bases). The germline V gene has CDR1 DFQATT and CDR2 SNEGSKA (reference sequence). V was shortened by 6 bases and J by 0 bases, with 16 bases between the two germline ends. The CDR3 totals 15 residues. CDR3 coding DNA: TGCAGTGCCACGTCCGGGGAGACTAGCACAGATACGCAGTATTTT. It specifies CSATSGETSTDTQYF.

In this sample, this clonotype turned up many times. The rearrangement links TRBV19 to TRBJ2-2; D is undetermined. There are 15 residues in the CDR3. CDR1 and CDR2 (germline): LNHDA, SQIVND (reference sequence). Between the trimmed V and J ends, which lost 3 bases and 4 bases, there was a span of 12 bases. This chain's CDR3 is CASSMAGRSTGELFF. The CDR3 DNA reads as TGTGCCAGTAGTATGGCAGGACGGAGCACCGGGGAGCTGTTTTTT.

This clonotype was counted many times. The V call is TRBV6-6, the J call TRBJ2-7; 10 bases fit TRBD1. J lost 5 bases, V lost 1 base, and 2 bases had no gene match. There are 14 residues in the CDR3. Germline lookup yields CDR1 MNHNY and CDR2 SVGAGI (reference sequence). The CDR3 coding sequence is TGTGCCAGCAGTTACTGGGACAGGGGAGACGAGCAGTACTTC. It is translated as CASSYWDRGDEQYF.

This clonotype was observed a single time. This may stem from a read error, because a much larger clone lies one nucleotide away. The V gene is TRBV9, the J gene TRBJ2-2, with D possibly being TRBD2 (5 bases). The CDR3 covers 17 residues. Per germline, CDR1 SGDLS and CDR2 YYNGEE. The CDR3 DNA reads as TGTGCCAGCAGCGTAGTAGTTTCGGGGATTAACACCGTGGAGCTGTTTTTT. Amino acids: CASSVVVSGINTVELFF.

This clonotype has a count of ten or more. This sequence joins TRBV6-5 and TRBJ2-5; D is perhaps TRBD1 or TRBD2 (5 bases each). Germline lookup yields CDR1 MNHEY and CDR2 SVGAGI. The CDR3 covers 14 residues. Trimming left V 2 bases short and J 5 bases short, with 12 bases between. Here the CDR3 reads CASSYRGERETQYF. The CDR3 region has the DNA TGTGCCAGCAGTTACCGAGGGGAGCGCGAGACCCAGTACTTC.

In its sample, this clonotype was seen many times. V gene TRBV21-1 combines with J gene TRBJ2-5; whether TRBD2, the table's D call, matches the DNA was not checked. TRBV21-1 is designated a pseudogene. The CDR3 has 17 residues. CDR3 protein: CASSKVAGGRREETQYF. Here the CDR3 DNA reads TGTGCCAGCAGCAAAGTTGCCGGCGGGAGGCGGGAAGAGACCCAGTACTTC.

This rearrangement joins TRBV7-9 to TRBJ1-5, with a tentative D call TRBD1 (5 bases). The germline CDR1 and CDR2 sequences are SEHNR and FQNEAQ (reference sequence). The germline V and J ends were trimmed by 4 bases and 2 bases, with 21 bases remaining between them. This CDR3 comprises 18 residues. This CDR3 reads CASSSAAESRGRNQPQHF. The CDR3 bases are TGTGCCAGCAGCTCGGCGGCTGAATCGAGGGGACGCAATCAGCCCCAGCATTTT. Complete variable domain (other parts from reference TRBV7-9 and TRBJ1-5): DTGVSQNPRHKITKRGQNVTFRCDPISEHNRLYWYRQTLGQGPEFLTYFQNEAQLEKSRLLSDRFSAERPKGSFSTLEIQRTEQGDSAMYLCASSSAAESRGRNQPQHFGDGTRLSIL.

Many counts were recorded for this clonotype. The chain has TRBV7-2 and TRBJ2-3; 14 nucleotides align to TRBD2. This CDR3 is built from 15 residues. Germline-derived CDR1 and CDR2 are SGHTA and FQGNSA. Germline trimming cut 6 bases from V and 14 bases from J; bases unmatched to any gene: 13. This chain's CDR3 is CASSYSGTSGSPRYF. As DNA, the CDR3 is TGTGCCAGCAGTTACTCCGGGACTAGCGGGAGCCCCAGGTATTTT.